The 5 T cell receptor beta chains reported below all come from one sample, sequenced in a study of blood T cell repertoires in COVID-19. Clones were sequenced by immunoSEQ multiplex PCR, and TCRdb holds only the in-frame ones, with some missing. The table lists some 350,000 clones, more than 75% of them singletons, with about 6% in the top ten. Specimen: peripheral blood. The receptors were sampled from a woman aged 45-65 years with COVID-19, enrolled during active disease.

J is TRBJ1-2 and V is TRBV7-2; no firm D call. The CDR3 spans 15 residues. Trimming pared 0 bases from V and 5 bases from J, leaving 13 bases between. Germline CDR1 and CDR2: SGHTA and FQGNSA. The CDR3 DNA sequence: TGTGCCAGCAGCTTAGCGGCCCGGCGGGGATATGGCTACACCTTC. Amino acid sequence: CASSLAARRGYGYTF.

This clone was seen a handful of times. This chain joins TRBV5-1 and TRBJ2-6; D may be TRBD1 (6 bases). In germline, CDR1 is SGHRS, CDR2 YFSETQ. This CDR3 has 18 residues. Trimming stripped 9 bases from V and 2 bases from J, with 24 bases between. The CDR3 here is CATAYEPTGLAGANVLTF. The CDR3 region has the DNA TGCGCCACCGCCTACGAACCGACAGGACTGGCTGGGGCCAACGTCCTGACTTTC.

The chain links TRBV19 to TRBJ1-2; D gene unclear. Germline CDR1 LNHDA, CDR2 SQIVND (reference sequence). This CDR3 comprises 17 residues. Trimming left V 7 bases short and J 0 bases short, with 21 bases between. The CDR3 nucleotides read TGTGCCAGTACCACTTTAGTAGGCCGAGGAACTAACTATGGCTACACCTTC. Its translation: CASTTLVGRGTNYGYTF.

This chain uses TRBV10-3 with TRBJ2-3, with 13 bases lining up with TRBD2. Looked up from germline, CDR1 is ENHRY and CDR2 is SYGVKD. This CDR3 region has 16 residues. The junction had 3 bases not matched to a gene; V was cut back by 5 bases and J by 1 base. CDR3 in DNA: TGTGCCATCAGTCCCGGGACTAGCGGGGGCACAGATACGCAGTATTTT. The encoded protein is CAISPGTSGGTDTQYF.

The chain joins TRBV27 to TRBJ2-1; 7 nucleotides align to TRBD1. J was trimmed by 4 bases and V by 6 bases; bases with no gene match: 3. The CDR3 runs to 13 residues. Germline loops: CDR1 MNHEY, CDR2 SMNVEV (reference sequence). Here the CDR3 DNA reads TGTGCCAGCAGGGCGACAGGGTACAATGAGCAGTTCTTC. Translating it yields CASRATGYNEQFF.